The 5 T cell receptor beta chains listed next were all sequenced from one sample in a study of shared clonotypes between healthy human individuals. Assay used: immunoSEQ multiplex PCR; TCRdb lists only in-frame clones, some missing. The sample lists fewer than 850,000 clones; 80% to 95% were seen once. Sequenced input: memory CD8+ T cells from PBMCs. Specified subset: CD45RO+ cells pooled with CCR7-negative TemRA cells. All receptors derive from a man younger than 30 in good health. Some clones in this sample may be carry-over from other donors' samples.

Points on this clone: Other DNA sequences in this sample translate to the same CDR3. The V and J genes are TRBV28 and TRBJ2-7; the D gene is possibly TRBD1 (6 bases). The germline V gene encodes CDR1 MDHEN and CDR2 SYDVKM. This CDR3 has 13 residues. V was shortened by 2 bases and J by 5 bases, with 10 bases between the two germline ends. CDR3 nucleotide sequence: TGTGCCAGCAGTTTAAGCAGGGGTCACGAGCAGTACTTC. Its translation: CASSLSRGHEQYF.

CDR3 DNA sequence: TGTGCCAGCAGCCTAGGGGACAGTTACAATGAGCAGTTCTTC. Amino acid sequence: CASSLGDSYNEQFF. The chain joins TRBV11-3 to TRBJ2-1; 7 nucleotides agree with TRBD1. Germline trimming cut 5 bases from V and 4 bases from J; bases unmatched to any gene: 5. This CDR3 has 14 amino acids. Germline CDR1 SGHNT, CDR2 YENEEA.

J is TRBJ2-7 and V is TRBV2, with D perhaps being TRBD1 or TRBD2 (5 bases each). Deletions cut 4 bases from V and 6 bases from J, with 10 bases between. The CDR3 runs 12 residues. CDR1 and CDR2 from the germline V gene are SNHLY and FYNNEI. CDR3 in amino acids: CASSGGSIEQYF. The CDR3 DNA is TGTGCCAGCAGTGGGGGGTCCATCGAGCAGTACTTC.

The chain combines TRBV29-1 with TRBJ2-5, with 7 bases aligning to TRBD2. V was clipped by 3 bases and J by 2 bases; unmatched bases: 12. This CDR3 spans 16 amino acids. Germline loops: CDR1 SQVTM, CDR2 ANQGSEA. The CDR3 region has the DNA TGCAGCGTTGAGGTCTATCGAGCGGGATATCAAGAGACCCAGTACTTC. This codes for CSVEVYRAGYQETQYF.

The table lists this clone with a count of one. This rearrangement joins TRBV6-6 to TRBJ1-1; D is ambiguous. Trimming took off 0 bases at V and 3 bases at J, with 11 bases between the two ends. This CDR3 is 15 amino acids long. Germline V gene sequence: CDR1 MNHNY, CDR2 SVGAGI (reference sequence). Written as DNA, the CDR3 is TGTGCCAGCAGTTACTCCTTAGACTCAGACACTGAAGCTTTCTTT. As protein: CASSYSLDSDTEAFF.